The next 3 T cell receptor beta chains were all read from a single sample in a study of T cells after yellow fever vaccination. TCRdb re-derived calls from the 5' RACE reads in MiXCR, one entry per CDR3 protein. Of about 370,000 distinct CDR3 sequences in the sample, around a tenth were seen once. The material was PBMCs, obtained on the day of the first yellow fever vaccination. These receptors came from a young man who received the YFV17D yellow fever vaccine.

The chain couples TRBV29-1 to TRBJ2-1; 9 positions match TRBD2. In germline, CDR1 is SQVTM, CDR2 ANQGSEA. The CDR3 is 13 amino acids. Trimming removed 7 bases from V and 9 bases from J; junction bases left unmatched: 10. CDR3 in DNA: TGCAGCGCTACGGGACTAGCTTACCGTGAGCAGTTCTTC. Its translation is CSATGLAYREQFF.

This clonotype was found many times. The V gene is TRBV28, the J gene TRBJ1-4; no firm D call. Germline V gives CDR1 MDHEN, CDR2 SYDVKM. V was shortened by 4 bases and J by 11 bases, with 11 bases between the two germline ends. This CDR3 has 12 amino acids. CDR3 DNA sequence: TGTGCCAGCAGTTCGTCACATCGGAAACTGTTTTTT. It translates to CASSSSHRKLFF.

V gene TRBV27 combines with J gene TRBJ2-1, with TRBD2 identical over 13 bases. This CDR3 region has 17 residues. V was pared by 4 bases and J by 0 bases, with 3 bases of the junction left unmatched. CDR1 MNHEY and CDR2 SMNVEV come from the germline V gene (reference sequence). The CDR3 is CASSSTSGGSSYNEQFF. CDR3 nucleotide sequence: TGTGCCAGCAGTTCGACTAGCGGGGGGAGCTCCTACAATGAGCAGTTCTTC.